The 15 T cell receptor beta chains below were found in one sample sequenced in a study of Ad26.COV2.S vaccination and SARS-CoV-2 variants. Regarding treatment: some 20 received Ad26.COV2.S at low or high dose, single or two shots; 5 received placebo; per-sample allocation not given. Repertoires come from day 63 after the first vaccine or placebo injection. The repertoire was sequenced with immunoSEQ multiplex PCR; TCRdb's copy has only in-frame clones and lacks some. Among 350,000 to 500,000 clones listed, 90% were seen once. This sample comprised peripheral blood, obtained in a trial of Ad26.COV2.S vaccine versus placebo. The receptors were sampled from a person between 18 and 65 years old who received the Ad26.COV2.S COVID-19 vaccine or a placebo.

The rearrangement uses TRBV5-1 and TRBJ2-1; D uncertain. The V gene's germline CDR1 is SGHRS and CDR2 YFSETQ. Trimming cost V 5 bases and J 5 bases, with 14 bases left between them. This CDR3 region has 14 residues. CDR3 sequence (DNA): TGCGCCAGCAGAGGGTATGGTCTCAACAATGAGCAGTTCTTC. It encodes CASRGYGLNNEQFF.

The chain recombines TRBV27 with TRBJ2-7; tentative D call: TRBD1 (6 bases). The CDR3 is 13 amino acids. Trimming stripped 5 bases from V and 4 bases from J, with 12 bases between. Germline V gene sequence: CDR1 MNHEY, CDR2 SMNVEV (reference sequence). CDR3 in DNA: TGTGCCAGCAGTCCACAGGGTGGGTACGAGCAGTACTTC. Translation gives CASSPQGGYEQYF.

V and J are TRBV3-1 (or the pseudogene TRBV3-2) and TRBJ2-3, with 10 bases lining up with TRBD2. From germline, CDR1 is LGHDT and CDR2 YNNKEL (reference sequence). V shed 4 bases and J 3 bases; nucleotides not matched to a gene: 7. The CDR3 is made up of 16 amino acids. CDR3 residues: CASSRGLAEGTDTQYF. The CDR3 nucleotides are TGTGCCAGCAGCCGAGGACTAGCGGAGGGGACAGATACGCAGTATTTT.

J is TRBJ1-6 and V is TRBV7-2; the match to TRBD1 covers 9 bases. The CDR3 runs 17 residues. Germline CDR1 reads SGHTA; CDR2 reads FQGNSA. The V gene end was trimmed by 0 bases and the J gene end by 10 bases; junction bases not matched to a gene: 10. In DNA form, the CDR3 reads TGTGCCAGCAGCTTAGCCCAAAGCCGGGACAGGGACTCACCCCTCCACTTT. It translates to CASSLAQSRDRDSPLHF.

J is TRBJ1-1 and V is TRBV27; 8 positions match TRBD1. From germline, CDR1 is MNHEY and CDR2 SMNVEV (reference sequence). This CDR3 comprises 17 residues. With V trimmed by 3 bases and J by 1 base, 10 bases remained unmatched. CDR3 nucleotides: TGTGCCAGCAGTTTTACAGGACAGGGTCAATCGAACACTGAAGCTTTCTTT. The encoded protein is CASSFTGQGQSNTEAFF.

The chain employs TRBV6-2 or TRBV6-3 and TRBJ1-2; D perhaps matches TRBD1 (6 bases). CDR3 size: 16 residues. Trimming stripped 2 bases from V and 4 bases from J, with 17 bases between. Germline V gives CDR1 MNHEY, CDR2 SVGEGT. The CDR3 DNA is TGTGCCAGCAGTTACCCCGCCGTGGACAGATCCTATGGCTACACCTTC. It is translated as CASSYPAVDRSYGYTF.

The rearrangement links TRBV6-2 or TRBV6-3 to TRBJ1-1; 9 bases are shared with TRBD1. Trimming cost V 4 bases and J 10 bases; bases outside gene matches: 19. The CDR3 runs to 17 residues. CDR1 MNHEY and CDR2 SVGEGT come from the germline V gene. The CDR3 DNA is TGTGCCAGCAGTTCCCGGGCCTCCTCACAGGGGGCATCAAGAGCTTTCTTT. Translating it yields CASSSRASSQGASRAFF.

This chain connects TRBV14 to TRBJ2-2, with 8 bases lining up with TRBD2. CDR1 is SGHDN, CDR2 FVKESK, per germline. Losses at the gene ends were 2 bases for V and 7 bases for J; bases not matched to a gene: 9. There are 16 residues in the CDR3. The CDR3 nucleotides are TGTGCCAGCAGCCAAAGATTAGCGGGGACCTTCGGGGAGCTGTTTTTT. This gives the protein CASSQRLAGTFGELFF.

The chain recombines TRBV9 with TRBJ2-2, with D uncertain. The CDR3 is 15 residues long. Deletions cut 0 bases from V and 5 bases from J, with 11 bases between. Germline V gene sequence: CDR1 SGDLS, CDR2 YYNGEE. Here the CDR3 reads CASSVGASFTGELFF. CDR3 coding DNA: TGTGCCAGCAGCGTAGGGGCCAGTTTTACCGGGGAGCTGTTTTTT.

The chain carries TRBV6-2 or TRBV6-3 and TRBJ1-1; the D is unclear. The CDR3 consists of 16 residues. V shed 0 bases and J shed 0 bases, with 11 bases lying between them. Germline loops: CDR1 MNHEY, CDR2 SVGEGT. CDR3 nucleotide sequence: TGTGCCAGCAGTTACTCGGAGGAGATCATGAACACTGAAGCTTTCTTT. Translating it yields CASSYSEEIMNTEAFF.

This clone was recorded only once. CDR3: CASSLGTGSQETQYF. CDR3 coding DNA: TGTGCCAGCAGCCTGGGGACAGGGTCCCAAGAGACCCAGTACTTC. The gene calls are TRBV3-1 (or the pseudogene TRBV3-2) and TRBJ2-5; 9 bases match TRBD1. The V gene's germline CDR1 is LGHDT and CDR2 YNNKEL (reference sequence). V dropped 4 bases and J dropped 1; count of bases not matched to a gene: 4. The length of the CDR3 is 15 residues.

V gene TRBV5-1 combines with J gene TRBJ1-1; a possible D gene is TRBD1 (6 bases). Trimming took 2 bases from V and 8 from J, leaving 16 bases between them. This CDR3 has 14 amino acids. The germline V gene encodes CDR1 SGHRS and CDR2 YFSETQ. The CDR3 bases are TGCGCCAGCAGCTTCGGCCCCTACGGGACAGAAGCTTTCTTT. Translated, it gives CASSFGPYGTEAFF. Using reference TRBV5-1 and TRBJ1-1 for the parts outside the CDR3, the full variable domain is KAGVTQTPRYLIKTRGQQVTLSCSPISGHRSVSWYQQTPGQGLQFLFEYFSETQRNKGNFPGRFSGRQFSNSRSEMNVSTLELGDSALYLCASSFGPYGTEAFFGQGTRLTVV.

The chain links TRBV27 to TRBJ2-1; the D gene is possibly TRBD2 (5 bases). Germline V gene sequence: CDR1 MNHEY, CDR2 SMNVEV (reference sequence). CDR3 length: 16 amino acids. V lost 5 bases and J lost 0, with 14 bases in between. CDR3 coding DNA: TGTGCCAGCAGTACCTTACTAGTGAGCTCCTACAATGAGCAGTTCTTC. It translates to CASSTLLVSSYNEQFF.

The J gene is TRBJ2-7, the V gene TRBV19; 9 positions agree with TRBD2. This CDR3 has 14 residues. The germline V gene encodes CDR1 LNHDA and CDR2 SQIVND (reference sequence). V lost 8 bases and J lost 1; bases outside the gene matches: 6. Written as DNA, the CDR3 is TGTGCCAGTGGAGCGGGGGGAGGGTCCTACGAGCAGTACTTC. Translating it yields CASGAGGGSYEQYF. The variable domain in full, with the rest retrieved from reference TRBV19 and TRBJ2-7, is DGGITQSPKYLFRKEGQNVTLSCEQNLNHDAMYWYRQDPGQGLRLIYYSQIVNDFQKGDIAEGYSVSREKKESFPLTVTSAQKNPTAFYLCASGAGGGSYEQYFGPGTRLTVT.

The CDR3 coding sequence is TGTGCCAGCAGCGCTCTAGCCGGGCGCTCCTACAATGAGCAGTTCTTC. Protein: CASSALAGRSYNEQFF. The rearrangement joins TRBV9 to TRBJ2-1, with D tentatively TRBD2 (5 bases). Germline-derived CDR1 and CDR2 are SGDLS and YYNGEE. The CDR3 consists of 16 residues. V shed 3 bases and J shed 0 bases, with 13 bases lying between them.